This T cell receptor beta chain was obtained from a study of blood T cell repertoires in COVID-19. TCRdb's copy holds only in-frame clones and misses some; the assay was immunoSEQ multiplex PCR. The sample holds around 300,000 clones, around 89% seen once. Categorization into cohorts depended on clinical history that participants reported. Material for sequencing was PBMCs or T cells enriched from blood (not recorded which). The sequence was collected from a woman between 45 and 60 years old who had recovered from COVID-19.

CDR3 DNA sequence: TGTGCCAGCAGCCAAAAAATTACTAGCGGGGGCGACACAGATACGCAGTATTTT. As protein: CASSQKITSGGDTDTQYF. The rearrangement joins TRBV5-6 to TRBJ2-3, with 11 nucleotides matching TRBD2. V was pared by 4 bases and J by 2 bases, with 12 bases of the junction left unmatched. CDR1 and CDR2 from the germline V gene are SGHDT and YYEEEE. CDR3 size: 18 residues.